These 15 T cell receptor beta chains originate from one sample sequenced in a study of somatic mutations in cytotoxic T cells in rheumatoid arthritis. Method: immunoSEQ multiplex PCR; TCRdb's copy keeps in-frame clones and lacks some. The data show more than 15,000 clones, with around 80% seen just once and about a tenth held by the top ten. Sequences were obtained from CD8+ T cells sorted from blood. Source of these receptors: an adult with rheumatoid arthritis.

The chain employs TRBV12-5 and TRBJ2-2, with D unclear. Trimming took 7 bases from V and 2 from J, leaving 11 bases between them. Per the germline V gene, CDR1 is LGHNT and CDR2 is FRNRAP. The CDR3 spans 14 residues. The CDR3 DNA follows: TGTGCTAGTGTGAAGGAAGGAAACACCGGGGAGCTGTTTTTT. This encodes CASVKEGNTGELFF.

J is TRBJ1-4 and V is TRBV6-6; 7 bases match TRBD1. CDR1 MNHNY and CDR2 SVGAGI come from the germline V gene (reference sequence). There are 16 residues in the CDR3. After removal of 5 bases from V and 3 bases from J, the junction contained 9 bases not matched to a gene. CDR3 amino acids: CASSKLRGRPNEKLFF. CDR3 sequence (DNA): TGTGCCAGCAGTAAACTGAGGGGGCGCCCTAATGAAAAACTGTTTTTT.

V is TRBV5-6 and J is TRBJ1-2; no definite D call. With 4 bases removed from V and 8 bases from J, the gap between germline ends came to 12 bases. Germline V gene lookup returns CDR1 SGHDT and CDR2 YYEEEE. The CDR3 has 12 residues. Here the CDR3 reads CASSPGPGGYTF. The CDR3 DNA reads TGTGCCAGCAGCCCCGGACCGGGCGGCTACACCTTC.

V gene TRBV27 combines with J gene TRBJ2-1, with D perhaps TRBD2 (6 bases). Trimming removed 7 bases at V and 0 bases at J, with 10 bases between. Per the germline V gene, CDR1 is MNHEY and CDR2 is SMNVEV (reference sequence). This CDR3 contains 14 residues. DNA of the CDR3: TGTGCCAGCAAGGGAGGTAGCTCCTACAATGAGCAGTTCTTC. As protein: CASKGGSSYNEQFF.

This chain connects TRBV29-1 to TRBJ1-1; D is possibly TRBD1 (6 bases). Germline V gene sequence: CDR1 SQVTM, CDR2 ANQGSEA. The CDR3 covers 12 residues. The DNA of the CDR3 is TGCAGTGACACAGGGTCGGAGGCTGAAGCTTTCTTT. It codes for CSDTGSEAEAFF.

The chain links TRBV6-6 to TRBJ2-1; no clear D. Trimming stripped 6 bases from V and 8 bases from J, with 14 bases between. The germline V gene encodes CDR1 MNHNY and CDR2 SVGAGI (reference sequence). The CDR3 is 13 residues long. CDR3 sequence: CASSPRSIDEQFF. DNA for the CDR3: TGTGCCAGCAGCCCAAGGAGCATCGATGAGCAGTTCTTC.

The chain couples TRBV5-1 to TRBJ1-3; TRBD1 aligns across 7 bases. The V gene end was trimmed by 4 bases and the J gene end by 0 bases; junction bases not matched to a gene: 7. The CDR3 loop spans 16 amino acids. Germline V gene sequence: CDR1 SGHRS, CDR2 YFSETQ. This CDR3 reads CASSPTGADSGNTIYF. The CDR3 nucleotides are TGCGCCAGCAGCCCAACAGGGGCCGACTCTGGAAACACCATATATTTT.

V is TRBV9 and J is TRBJ2-7; D not certain. Germline CDR1 SGDLS, CDR2 YYNGEE. The CDR3 is 11 residues long. The germline V and J ends were trimmed by 1 base and 5 bases, with 4 bases remaining between them. The CDR3 loop is CASSVYHEQYF. In DNA form, the CDR3 reads TGTGCCAGCAGCGTATACCACGAGCAGTACTTC.

This chain connects TRBV19 to TRBJ1-1; possibly TRBD1 for D (5 bases). CDR1 and CDR2 from the germline V gene are LNHDA and SQIVND (reference sequence). The CDR3 has 17 amino acids. The V and J ends lost 1 base and 3 bases respectively, with 18 bases between them. The CDR3 loop reads CASSIVLKGVEDTEAFF. The CDR3 DNA is TGTGCCAGTAGTATAGTCCTCAAAGGGGTGGAGGACACTGAAGCTTTCTTT.

The CDR3 nucleotides read TGCGCCAGCAGCCCTCGGACTGGCCAGAACACAGATACGCAGTATTTT. Its translation is CASSPRTGQNTDTQYF. V is TRBV5-1 and J is TRBJ2-3, with a weak D call TRBD2 (5 bases). Germline V gene data show CDR1 as SGHRS and CDR2 as YFSETQ. The CDR3 has 16 amino acids. V dropped 4 bases and J dropped 2 bases, with 17 bases sitting between them.

This clone appeared a few times. The same CDR3 arises from other DNA sequences in this sample as well. The J gene is TRBJ2-7, the V gene TRBV14, with D perhaps being TRBD1 or TRBD2 (5 bases each). The CDR3 contains 13 residues. With 4 bases removed from V and 7 bases from J, the gap between germline ends came to 14 bases. Germline CDR1 is SGHDN and CDR2 is FVKESK. CDR3 sequence reads: CASSLGRLDEQYF. CDR3 bases: TGTGCCAGCAGCCTGGGACGCTTGGATGAGCAGTACTTC.

CDR3 in amino acids: CASSLWTRDTGELFF. The CDR3 DNA reads as TGTGCCAGCAGTTTATGGACCAGGGACACCGGGGAGCTGTTTTTT. The rearrangement joins TRBV28 to TRBJ2-2, with D perhaps TRBD1 (5 bases). Trimming left V 0 bases short and J 3 bases short, with 8 bases between. Germline V gene data show CDR1 as MDHEN and CDR2 as SYDVKM. The CDR3 extends over 15 amino acids.

The rearrangement joins TRBV7-8 to TRBJ2-2; possibly TRBD2 for D (7 bases). The CDR3 extends over 15 amino acids. Per germline, CDR1 SGHVS and CDR2 FQNEAQ. The V and J ends lost 4 bases and 4 bases respectively, with 13 bases between them. CDR3 region: CASSWGGPVTGELFF. CDR3 nucleotides: TGTGCCAGCAGCTGGGGGGGGCCGGTCACCGGGGAGCTGTTTTTT.

The CDR3 sequence: CASSESTLGEAFF. The DNA of the CDR3 is TGCGCCAGCAGTGAGTCGACCCTCGGTGAAGCTTTCTTT. This sequence joins TRBV10-2 and TRBJ1-1; the D is unclear. The V end lost 0 bases, the J end lost 7 bases, and 9 bases lay between the germline ends. CDR1 and CDR2 (germline): WSHSY, SAAADI. This CDR3 has 13 amino acids.

V gene TRBV7-9 combines with J gene TRBJ2-7; no definite D call. This CDR3 is built from 11 residues. Trimming shortened V by 5 bases and J by 1 base, and 3 bases separated the two germline ends. CDR1 and CDR2 from the germline V gene are SEHNR and FQNEAQ (reference sequence). The chain's CDR3 is CASSESYEQYF. The CDR3 DNA is TGTGCCAGCAGCGAATCCTACGAGCAGTACTTC.